One and the same sample provided the 18 T cell receptor beta chains below, sequenced in a study of blood T cell repertoires in COVID-19. Profiling relied on immunoSEQ multiplex PCR, and the TCRdb table lists in-frame clones only, not all of them. The top ten hold about 1.9% of the sample, which has roughly 140,000 clones, roughly 79% seen once. The sample comprised peripheral blood. Receptors originate from a woman in her sixties with acute or convalescent COVID-19.

The gene calls are TRBV27 and TRBJ1-2; possibly TRBD1 for D (6 bases). Trimming left V 3 bases short and J 4 bases short, with 12 bases between. This CDR3 is 14 amino acids long. Germline V lookup: CDR1 MNHEY, CDR2 SMNVEV (reference sequence). The CDR3 region has the DNA TGTGCCAGCAGTTTCTCAACAGGGATCTATGGCTACACCTTC. The encoded protein is CASSFSTGIYGYTF.

This rearrangement joins TRBV10-3 to TRBJ2-5, with TRBD2 as a possible D gene (6 bases). The ends were cut back, 5 bases at V and 1 base at J, with 8 bases in the middle. This CDR3 has 13 amino acids. Germline CDR1 ENHRY, CDR2 SYGVKD. CDR3 DNA sequence: TGTGCCATCAGTCGGGACTTCCAAGAGACCCAGTACTTC. It specifies CAISRDFQETQYF.

The chain recombines TRBV7-9 with TRBJ2-7, with 10 bases that match TRBD2. Germline lookup yields CDR1 SEHNR and CDR2 FQNEAQ (reference sequence). This CDR3 has 12 amino acids. Germline trimming cut 5 bases from V and 5 bases from J; bases unmatched to any gene: 0. The CDR3 spells CASSTSGDEQYF. The CDR3 bases are TGTGCCAGCAGCACTAGCGGGGACGAGCAGTACTTC. Full variable domain (missing parts from reference TRBV7-9 and TRBJ2-7): DTGVSQNPRHKITKRGQNVTFRCDPISEHNRLYWYRQTLGQGPEFLTYFQNEAQLEKSRLLSDRFSAERPKGSFSTLEIQRTEQGDSAMYLCASSTSGDEQYFGPGTRLTVT.

This rearrangement joins TRBV28 to TRBJ1-5, with 8 positions matching TRBD1. This CDR3 contains 14 residues. Germline loops: CDR1 MDHEN, CDR2 SYDVKM. Losses at the gene ends were 5 bases for V and 5 bases for J; bases not matched to a gene: 5. CDR3 sequence (DNA): TGTGCCAGCAGTCTCGGGACAGGCCATCAGCCCCAGCATTTT. Residues: CASSLGTGHQPQHF.

The chain has TRBV30 and TRBJ2-7, with D unresolved. The CDR3 runs 8 residues. The V gene's germline CDR1 is GTSNPN and CDR2 SVGIG (reference sequence). The ends were cut back, 7 bases at V and 5 bases at J, with 3 bases in the middle. The CDR3 sequence: CAYNEQYF. The CDR3 bases are TGTGCCTACAACGAGCAGTACTTC. Drawing the rest from reference TRBV30 and TRBJ2-7, the complete variable domain is SQTIHQWPATLVQPVGSPLSLECTVEGTSNPNLYWYRQAAGRGLQLLFYSVGIGQISSEVPQNLSASRPQDRQFILSSKKLLLSDSGFYLCAYNEQYFGPGTRLTVT.

V usage is TRBV6-5 and J usage is TRBJ1-6; perhaps TRBD1 as D (6 bases). The length of the CDR3 is 15 residues. V was pared by 8 bases and J by 0 bases, with 11 bases between. In germline, CDR1 is MNHEY, CDR2 SVGAGI. CDR3 nucleotides: TGTGCCAGCCGCTACAGGGACTCCTATAATTCACCCCTCCACTTT. This sequence encodes CASRYRDSYNSPLHF.

This clone was seen once. This chain uses TRBV19 with TRBJ2-3; TRBD1 matches 8 bases. Germline V gene sequence: CDR1 LNHDA, CDR2 SQIVND (reference sequence). The CDR3 length is 17 residues. Trimming removed 3 bases from V and 5 bases from J; junction bases left unmatched: 13. CDR3 residues: CASSILRQGNRIDTQYF. DNA for the CDR3: TGTGCCAGTAGTATCCTGAGACAGGGGAATCGTATAGATACGCAGTATTTT.

This sequence joins TRBV19 and TRBJ1-1; D is undetermined. The V gene lost 3 bases and the J gene lost 0 bases, with 11 bases spanning the gap. The CDR3 sequence is 15 residues long. Germline V gene data show CDR1 as LNHDA and CDR2 as SQIVND (reference sequence). The CDR3 loop is CASSISARLNTEAFF. Written as DNA, the CDR3 is TGTGCCAGTAGTATTTCGGCCAGGTTGAACACTGAAGCTTTCTTT.

The chain links TRBV18 to TRBJ1-1; D gene uncertain. The CDR3 covers 13 residues. CDR1 and CDR2 (germline): KGHSH, LQKENI. Trimming stripped 4 bases from V and 1 base from J, with 7 bases between. CDR3: CASSLNWNTEAFF. In nucleotides, the CDR3 is TGTGCCAGCTCACTCAACTGGAACACTGAAGCTTTCTTT.

The chain couples TRBV28 to TRBJ2-1; 12 bases are shared with TRBD2. The CDR3 consists of 16 residues. Trimming at V came to 7 bases and at J to 10 bases, leaving 14 bases not matched to a gene. Per the germline V gene, CDR1 is MDHEN and CDR2 is SYDVKM. CDR3 amino acids: CASTRGASGRAREQFF. The CDR3 bases are TGTGCCAGCACCCGGGGCGCTAGCGGGAGGGCTAGAGAGCAGTTCTTC.

V and J are TRBV7-9 and TRBJ2-5; TRBD2 is a possible D gene (6 bases). The CDR3 has 14 residues. Germline values: CDR1 SEHNR, CDR2 FQNEAQ (reference sequence). The V end lost 1 base, the J end lost 4 bases, and 10 bases lay between the germline ends. The CDR3 DNA reads as TGTGCCAGCAGCTTAGATCGGGAGAGAGAGACCCAGTACTTC. This codes for CASSLDRERETQYF. The full variable domain, rest sourced from reference TRBV7-9 and TRBJ2-5, is DTGVSQNPRHKITKRGQNVTFRCDPISEHNRLYWYRQTLGQGPEFLTYFQNEAQLEKSRLLSDRFSAERPKGSFSTLEIQRTEQGDSAMYLCASSLDRERETQYFGPGTRLLVL.

This clone was recorded at least ten times. The chain is built from TRBV11-2 and TRBJ2-2; TRBD1 matches at 8 bases. Germline CDR1 reads SGHAT; CDR2 reads FQNNGV. The CDR3 runs to 16 residues. After removal of 5 bases from V and 6 bases from J, the junction contained 11 bases not matched to a gene. This chain's CDR3 is CASSAGLDRVAGELFF. The CDR3, as DNA: TGTGCCAGCAGCGCAGGTCTGGACAGGGTCGCCGGGGAGCTGTTTTTT. Full variable domain (missing parts from reference TRBV11-2 and TRBJ2-2): EAGVAQSPRYKIIEKRQSVAFWCNPISGHATLYWYQQILGQGPKLLIQFQNNGVVDDSQLPKDRFSAERLKGVDSTLKIQPAKLEDSAVYLCASSAGLDRVAGELFFGEGSRLTVL.

The chain links TRBV27 to TRBJ2-7; possibly TRBD1 for D (6 bases). The CDR3 runs 13 residues. Per the germline V gene, CDR1 is MNHEY and CDR2 is SMNVEV (reference sequence). V was clipped by 3 bases and J by 4 bases, with 10 bases between them. The CDR3 loop reads CASSFGGLYEQYF. CDR3 DNA: TGTGCCAGCAGTTTTGGGGGCCTTTACGAGCAGTACTTC.

V is TRBV4-2 and J is TRBJ2-3; TRBD2 matches at 10 bases. This CDR3 is 15 amino acids long. Unmatched junction bases numbered 2, after V lost 0 bases and J lost 5 bases. The germline V gene encodes CDR1 LGHNA and CDR2 YNFKEQ. The CDR3 spells CASSQERLAGDTQYF. CDR3 nucleotides: TGTGCCAGCAGCCAAGAGCGACTAGCGGGAGATACGCAGTATTTT.

This clone was counted a few times. The rearrangement joins TRBV11-1 to TRBJ2-6; TRBD2 might be the D (5 bases). The CDR3 consists of 13 residues. The germline V gene encodes CDR1 SGHAT and CDR2 FQDESV (reference sequence). V was pared by 6 bases and J by 3 bases, with 6 bases between. CDR3 sequence reads: CASRGSGANVLTF. The DNA for the CDR3 is TGTGCCAGCAGGGGGAGTGGGGCCAACGTCCTGACTTTC.

The chain's CDR3 is CASSQDATGGSGSSTDTQYF. CDR3 nucleotides: TGTGCCAGCAGCCAAGATGCGACAGGGGGTAGCGGGAGTAGCACAGATACGCAGTATTTT. The chain uses TRBV14 and TRBJ2-3; tentatively, D is TRBD1 or TRBD2 (9 bases each). Trimming stripped 0 bases from V and 0 bases from J, with 22 bases between. The CDR3 is made up of 20 amino acids. Germline V CDR1 and CDR2: SGHDN, FVKESK.

This clone has ten or more counts. This rearrangement joins TRBV2 to TRBJ1-6; D remains ambiguous. The CDR3 has 14 residues. Germline CDR1 is SNHLY and CDR2 is FYNNEI. Trimming removed 4 bases from V and 10 bases from J, with 14 bases in between. CDR3 DNA sequence: TGTGCCAGCAGTGTCGGCGGGTTTGGGTCACCCCTCCACTTT. Amino acids: CASSVGGFGSPLHF.

This rearrangement joins TRBV12-5 to TRBJ2-2; tentatively, D is TRBD2 (6 bases). The CDR3 has 13 residues. Germline V CDR1 and CDR2: LGHNT, FRNRAP. Trimming shortened V by 3 bases and J by 9 bases, and 11 bases separated the two germline ends. The DNA for the CDR3 is TGTGCTAGTGGTTTTGCGGGGCCCCGGGAGCTGTTTTTT. It translates to CASGFAGPRELFF.